Listed below are T cell receptor beta chains from one sample, sequenced in a study of Graves' ophthalmopathy and Graves' hyperthyroidism. Each CDR3 protein gets one entry after TCRdb re-called the multiplex PCR reads with MiXCR. The sample includes hundreds of thousands of distinct CDR3 sequences, about 40% of them seen just once. The specimen was peripheral blood. The receptor source for this set is an adult man with Graves' ophthalmopathy. The CDR3 runs from the conserved cysteine through the conserved F or W. The D gene is left open where the match is weak. A row's size may be missing; if present it is once, few, many or a size class.

abundance: many; j_gene: TRBJ2-7; d_gene: -; v_gene: TRBV7-3; CDR3nt: TGTGCCAGCAGCCCAACAGGTCCCCCCTACGAGCAGTACTTC; CDR3aa: CASSPTGPPYEQYF
abundance: -; j_gene: TRBJ2-3; d_gene: -; v_gene: TRBV7-6; CDR3nt: TGTGCCAGCAGCTCGACTAGGACAGATACGCAGTATTTT; CDR3aa: CASSSTRTDTQYF
abundance: few; j_gene: TRBJ1-5; d_gene: -; v_gene: TRBV5-1; CDR3nt: TGCGCCAGCATCCAGACAGAGAATAGCAATCAGCCCCAGCATTTT; CDR3aa: CASIQTENSNQPQHF
abundance: -; j_gene: TRBJ1-1; d_gene: -; v_gene: TRBV2; CDR3nt: TGTGCCAGCAGTGAATCGAGGAGCACTGAAGCTTTCTTT; CDR3aa: CASSESRSTEAFF
abundance: -; j_gene: TRBJ2-3; d_gene: TRBD2; v_gene: TRBV2; CDR3nt: TGTGCCAGCAGTCGAGCACTAGCGGGAGGTCGAGATACGCAGTATTTT; CDR3aa: CASSRALAGGRDTQYF
abundance: few; j_gene: TRBJ2-7; d_gene: TRBD1; v_gene: TRBV20-1; CDR3nt: TGCAGTGCCCCGGGACAGGTAACCTACGAGCAGTACTTC; CDR3aa: CSAPGQVTYEQYF
abundance: -; j_gene: TRBJ2-5; d_gene: TRBD1; v_gene: TRBV20-1; CDR3nt: TGCAGTGCAGGGCAGGGGGCGAATCAGTACTTC; CDR3aa: CSAGQGANQYF
abundance: many; j_gene: TRBJ1-2; d_gene: -; v_gene: TRBV11-2; CDR3nt: TGTGCCAGCAGTCGATCCCCTTATGGCTACACCTTC; CDR3aa: CASSRSPYGYTF
abundance: -; j_gene: TRBJ2-7; d_gene: -; v_gene: TRBV29-1; CDR3nt: TGCAGCCCGCGGCCCTCATCTGGCTACGAGCAGTACTTC; CDR3aa: CSPRPSSGYEQYF
abundance: -; j_gene: TRBJ2-2; d_gene: -; v_gene: TRBV19; CDR3nt: TGTGCCAGTAGTACGACTCCTGGGTGGACCGGGGAGCTGTTTTTT; CDR3aa: CASSTTPGWTGELFF
abundance: few; j_gene: TRBJ1-1; d_gene: -; v_gene: TRBV12-3/TRBV12-4; CDR3nt: TGTGCCAGCAGTTTTGGGGGATCTGGGAACACTGAAGCTTTCTTT; CDR3aa: CASSFGGSGNTEAFF
abundance: -; j_gene: TRBJ1-6; d_gene: -; v_gene: TRBV15; CDR3nt: TGTGCCACCAGCAGTTACGGGGAATCTTCACCCCTCCACTTT; CDR3aa: CATSSYGESSPLHF
abundance: few; j_gene: TRBJ1-1; d_gene: -; v_gene: TRBV30; CDR3nt: TGTGCCTGGAGACAGGGGAACACTGAAGCTTTCTTT; CDR3aa: CAWRQGNTEAFF
abundance: many; j_gene: TRBJ1-4; d_gene: TRBD1; v_gene: TRBV6-5; CDR3nt: TGTGCCAGCAGTGCGCCAGGGGGCAATGAAAAACTGTTTTTT; CDR3aa: CASSAPGGNEKLFF
abundance: many; j_gene: TRBJ1-1; d_gene: -; v_gene: TRBV7-8; CDR3nt: TGTGCCAGCAGCTTAGGGGCGGGGAAAGTCACTGAAGCTTTCTTT; CDR3aa: CASSLGAGKVTEAFF
abundance: many; j_gene: TRBJ1-1; d_gene: -; v_gene: TRBV19; CDR3nt: TGTGCCAGTAGTCCCCGGGGGGTGAAACCGAACACTGAAGCTTTCTTT; CDR3aa: CASSPRGVKPNTEAFF
abundance: many; j_gene: TRBJ2-2; d_gene: -; v_gene: TRBV6-4; CDR3nt: TGTGCCAGCAGTGATTTCTCTCGGGGCGGAGAGCTGTTTTTT; CDR3aa: CASSDFSRGGELFF
abundance: many; j_gene: TRBJ1-2; d_gene: TRBD1; v_gene: TRBV4-2; CDR3nt: TGTGCCAGCAGCCAAGAAGGTCGGGACAGCTATGGCTACACCTTC; CDR3aa: CASSQEGRDSYGYTF
abundance: few; j_gene: TRBJ2-1; d_gene: -; v_gene: TRBV4-2; CDR3nt: TGTGCCAGCAGCCAAGATCTTACTAGTAAGCTCTTC; CDR3aa: CASSQDLTSKLF
abundance: many; j_gene: TRBJ2-6; d_gene: -; v_gene: TRBV9; CDR3nt: TGTGCCAGCAGCGTATATAGGGTTGGGGCCAACGTCCTGACTTTC; CDR3aa: CASSVYRVGANVLTF
abundance: -; j_gene: TRBJ1-1; d_gene: -; v_gene: TRBV11-2; CDR3nt: TGTGCCAGCAGGCAAGGGGGAGGCGGGAGGGCTTTCTTT; CDR3aa: CASRQGGGGRAFF
abundance: few; j_gene: TRBJ2-6; d_gene: -; v_gene: TRBV19; CDR3nt: TGTGCCAGTAGTATTACGTCAGCTCAACTCTCTGGGGCCAACGTCCTGACTTTC; CDR3aa: CASSITSAQLSGANVLTF
abundance: many; j_gene: TRBJ1-1; d_gene: -; v_gene: TRBV5-1; CDR3nt: TGCGCCAGCAGCTTGGAGGGATCGGGCACTGAAGCTTTCTTT; CDR3aa: CASSLEGSGTEAFF
abundance: many; j_gene: TRBJ2-5; d_gene: -; v_gene: TRBV7-2; CDR3nt: TGTGCCAGCAGCTTAGTAGCATCCAGGGGAGAAGAGACCCAGTACTTC; CDR3aa: CASSLVASRGEETQYF